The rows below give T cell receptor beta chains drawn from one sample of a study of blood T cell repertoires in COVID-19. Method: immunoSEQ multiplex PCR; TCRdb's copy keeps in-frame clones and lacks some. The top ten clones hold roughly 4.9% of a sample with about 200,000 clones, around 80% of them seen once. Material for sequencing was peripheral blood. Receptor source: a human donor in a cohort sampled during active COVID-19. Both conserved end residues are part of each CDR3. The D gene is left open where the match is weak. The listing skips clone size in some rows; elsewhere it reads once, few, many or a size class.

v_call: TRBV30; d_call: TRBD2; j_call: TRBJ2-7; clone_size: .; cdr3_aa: CAWSGGLAGAISEAYEQYF; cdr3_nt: TGTGCCTGGAGTGGGGGACTAGCGGGAGCGATTTCAGAAGCCTACGAGCAGTACTTC
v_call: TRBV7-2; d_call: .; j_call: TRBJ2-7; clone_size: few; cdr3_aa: CASSLWGTTPYEQYF; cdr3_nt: TGTGCCAGCAGCTTGTGGGGGACAACTCCTTACGAGCAGTACTTC
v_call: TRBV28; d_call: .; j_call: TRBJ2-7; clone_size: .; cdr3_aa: CASGFMAGYYYEQYF; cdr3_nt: TGTGCCAGCGGATTTATGGCGGGGTACTACTACGAGCAGTACTTC
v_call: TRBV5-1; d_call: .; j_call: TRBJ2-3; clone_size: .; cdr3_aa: CASFSALTDTQYF; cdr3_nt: TGCGCCAGTTTTTCAGCGCTCACAGATACGCAGTATTTT
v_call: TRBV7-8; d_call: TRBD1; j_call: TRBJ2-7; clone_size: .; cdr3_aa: CASRPRTGTYEQYF; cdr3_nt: TGTGCCAGCCGCCCACGGACAGGGACCTACGAGCAGTACTTC
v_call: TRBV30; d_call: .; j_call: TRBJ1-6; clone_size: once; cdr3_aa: CAWNRVYNSPLHF; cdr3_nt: TGTGCCTGGAACAGGGTCTATAATTCACCCCTCCACTTT
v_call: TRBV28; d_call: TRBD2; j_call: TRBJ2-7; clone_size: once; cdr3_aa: CASSLGLGLREQYF; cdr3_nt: TGTGCCAGCAGTTTGGGACTAGGTTTACGCGAGCAGTACTTC
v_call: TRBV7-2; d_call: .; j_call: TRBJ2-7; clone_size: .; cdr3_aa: CASSSPDRRGYEQYF; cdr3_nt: TGTGCCAGCAGCTCCCCGGACAGGAGGGGCTACGAGCAGTACTTC
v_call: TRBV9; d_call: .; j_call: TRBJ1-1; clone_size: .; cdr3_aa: CASSVAKRGAGTEAFF; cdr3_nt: TGTGCCAGCAGCGTAGCTAAAAGGGGCGCGGGAACTGAAGCTTTCTTT
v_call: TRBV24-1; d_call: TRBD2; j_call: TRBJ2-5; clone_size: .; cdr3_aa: CATSDRLAGGAETQYF; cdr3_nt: TGTGCCACCAGTGACAGACTAGCGGGAGGGGCAGAGACCCAGTACTTC
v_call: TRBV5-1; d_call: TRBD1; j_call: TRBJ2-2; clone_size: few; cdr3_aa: CASSRDRPNTGELFF; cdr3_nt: TGCGCCAGCAGCCGGGACAGGCCGAACACCGGGGAGCTGTTTTTT
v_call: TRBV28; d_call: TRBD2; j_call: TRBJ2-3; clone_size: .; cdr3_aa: CASSLQAGSTDTQYF; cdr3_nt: TGTGCCAGCAGTTTACAAGCGGGGAGCACAGATACGCAGTATTTT
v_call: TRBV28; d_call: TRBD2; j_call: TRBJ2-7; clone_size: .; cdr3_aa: CASRAGTSGSWREQYF; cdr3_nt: TGTGCCAGCAGGGCCGGGACTAGCGGGAGCTGGCGCGAGCAGTACTTC
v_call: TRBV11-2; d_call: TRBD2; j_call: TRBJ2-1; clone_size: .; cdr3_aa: CASSSLAGSSYNEQFF; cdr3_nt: TGTGCCAGCAGCTCATTAGCGGGGAGCTCCTACAATGAGCAGTTCTTC
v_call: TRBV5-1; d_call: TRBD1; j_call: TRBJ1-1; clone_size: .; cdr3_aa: CASSSSGTVNTEAFF; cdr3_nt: TGCGCCAGCAGCTCGTCCGGGACAGTGAACACTGAAGCTTTCTTT
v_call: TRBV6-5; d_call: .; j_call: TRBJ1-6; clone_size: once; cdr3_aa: CASSLDSPHVHSPLHF; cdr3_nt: TGTGCCAGCAGTTTAGACAGCCCCCATGTCCATTCACCCCTCCACTTT
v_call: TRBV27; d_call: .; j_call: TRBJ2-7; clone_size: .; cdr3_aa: CASSRIGSGYEQYF; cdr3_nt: TGTGCCAGCAGTCGGATCGGGAGTGGTTACGAGCAGTACTTC
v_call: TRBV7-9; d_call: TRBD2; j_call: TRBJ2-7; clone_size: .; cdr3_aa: CASSPLAESSYEQYF; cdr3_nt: TGTGCCAGCAGCCCACTAGCGGAGAGCTCCTACGAGCAGTACTTC
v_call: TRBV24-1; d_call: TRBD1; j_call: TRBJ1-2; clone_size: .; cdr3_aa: CATSDDRAPRGYTF; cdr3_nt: TGTGCCACCAGTGATGACAGGGCCCCGCGAGGCTACACCTTC
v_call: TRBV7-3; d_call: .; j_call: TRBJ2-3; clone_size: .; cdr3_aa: CASSSFGHLLTDTQYF; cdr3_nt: TGTGCCAGCAGCTCCTTCGGACATCTTCTCACAGATACGCAGTATTTT
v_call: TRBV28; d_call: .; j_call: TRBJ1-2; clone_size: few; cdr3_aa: CASRDLRRTTGYTF; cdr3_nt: TGTGCCAGCAGAGACCTCAGGCGGACAACTGGCTACACCTTC
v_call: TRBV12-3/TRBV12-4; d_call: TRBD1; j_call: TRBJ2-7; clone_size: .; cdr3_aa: CASSPGTVYEQYF; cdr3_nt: TGTGCCAGCAGTCCCGGGACAGTTTACGAGCAGTACTTC
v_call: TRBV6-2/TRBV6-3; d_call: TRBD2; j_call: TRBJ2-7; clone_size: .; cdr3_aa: CASSPGGGISYEQYF; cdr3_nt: TGTGCCAGCAGTCCCGGCGGGGGGATCTCCTACGAGCAGTACTTC
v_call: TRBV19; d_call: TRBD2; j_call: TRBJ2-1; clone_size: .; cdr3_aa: CASGDLLAGGPGEQFF; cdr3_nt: TGTGCCAGTGGGGACCTTCTAGCGGGAGGGCCTGGTGAGCAGTTCTTC
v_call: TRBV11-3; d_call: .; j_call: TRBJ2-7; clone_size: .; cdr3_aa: CASSESRGISNEQYF; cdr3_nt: TGTGCCAGCAGCGAGAGCCGGGGAATAAGCAACGAGCAGTACTTC
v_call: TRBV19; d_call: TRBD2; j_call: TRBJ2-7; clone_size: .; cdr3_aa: CASSTTGLALNEQYF; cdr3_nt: TGTGCCAGTAGTACCACGGGACTAGCATTAAACGAGCAGTACTTC
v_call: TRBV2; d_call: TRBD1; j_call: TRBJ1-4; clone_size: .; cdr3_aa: CASSRQTRQGLFF; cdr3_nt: TGTGCCAGCAGCAGACAGACCAGACAGGGACTGTTTTTT
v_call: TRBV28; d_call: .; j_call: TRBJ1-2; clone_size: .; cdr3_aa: CASREGFEGYTF; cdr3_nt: TGTGCCAGCAGGGAGGGCTTCGAGGGCTACACCTTC
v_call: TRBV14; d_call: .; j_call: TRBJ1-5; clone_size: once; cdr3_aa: CASSHRPREINQPQHF; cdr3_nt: TGTGCCAGCAGCCATCGTCCGAGGGAGATCAATCAGCCCCAGCATTTT
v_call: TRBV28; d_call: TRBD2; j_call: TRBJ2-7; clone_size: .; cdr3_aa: CASSSGTSGSFYEQYF; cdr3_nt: TGTGCCAGCAGTTCCGGGACTAGCGGGAGTTTCTACGAGCAGTACTTC
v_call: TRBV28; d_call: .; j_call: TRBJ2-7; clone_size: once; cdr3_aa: CASSFYNEQYF; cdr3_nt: TGTGCCAGCAGTTTTTATAACGAGCAGTACTTC
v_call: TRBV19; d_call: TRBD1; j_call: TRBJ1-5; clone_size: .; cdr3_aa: CASSRPTGGSSNQPQHF; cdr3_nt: TGTGCCAGTAGCAGACCAACAGGGGGCTCTAGCAATCAGCCCCAGCATTTT
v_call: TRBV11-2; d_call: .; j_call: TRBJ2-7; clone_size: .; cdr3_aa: CASSLVGKSSYEQYF; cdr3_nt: TGTGCCAGCAGCTTAGTCGGGAAAAGCTCCTACGAGCAGTACTTC
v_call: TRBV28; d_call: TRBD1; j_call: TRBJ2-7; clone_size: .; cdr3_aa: CASSFGTEDYYSYEQYF; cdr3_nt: TGTGCCAGCAGTTTTGGGACAGAAGATTACTACTCCTACGAGCAGTACTTC
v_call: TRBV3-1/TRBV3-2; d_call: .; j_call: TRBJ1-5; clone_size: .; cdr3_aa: CASSQETGPGNQPQHF; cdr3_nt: TGTGCCAGCAGCCAAGAGACAGGCCCAGGGAATCAGCCCCAGCATTTT
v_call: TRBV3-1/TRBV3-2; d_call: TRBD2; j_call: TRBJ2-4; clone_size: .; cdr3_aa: CASSHPSGRALGNIQYF; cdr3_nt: TGTGCCAGCAGCCACCCTAGCGGGAGGGCCCTCGGGAACATTCAGTACTTC
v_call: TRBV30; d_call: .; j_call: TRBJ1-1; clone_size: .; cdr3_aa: CAWSDKLSDFNTEAFF; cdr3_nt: TGTGCCTGGAGTGATAAGTTGTCAGACTTTAACACTGAAGCTTTCTTT
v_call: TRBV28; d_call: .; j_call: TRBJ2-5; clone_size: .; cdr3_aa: CASSLAGPQETQYF; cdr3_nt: TGTGCCAGCAGTCTCGCGGGTCCCCAAGAGACCCAGTACTTC
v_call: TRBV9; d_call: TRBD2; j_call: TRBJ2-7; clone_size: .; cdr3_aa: CASSVVAGAGEQYF; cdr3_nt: TGTGCCAGCAGCGTAGTAGCGGGAGCAGGTGAGCAGTACTTC
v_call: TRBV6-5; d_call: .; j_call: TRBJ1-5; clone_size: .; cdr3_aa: CASGKRQSWGPQHF; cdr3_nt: TGTGCCAGCGGAAAAAGACAGTCTTGGGGGCCCCAGCATTTT
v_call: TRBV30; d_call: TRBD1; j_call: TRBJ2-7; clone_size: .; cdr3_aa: CASQAGQGSYEQYF; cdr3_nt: TGTGCCTCCCAGGCGGGACAGGGATCCTACGAGCAGTACTTC
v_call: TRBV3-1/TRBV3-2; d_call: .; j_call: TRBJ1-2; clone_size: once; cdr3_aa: CASSRSRGYGYTF; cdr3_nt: TGTGCCAGCAGCCGTTCAAGGGGCTATGGCTACACCTTC
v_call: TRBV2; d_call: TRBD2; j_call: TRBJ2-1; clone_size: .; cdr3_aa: CASSEEFTREEEFF; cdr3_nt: TGTGCCAGCAGTGAAGAGTTTACGCGGGAGGAGGAGTTCTTC
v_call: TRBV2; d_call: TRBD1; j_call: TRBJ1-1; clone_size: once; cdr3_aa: CASRGQGTSNTEAFF; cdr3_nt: TGTGCCAGCAGGGGACAGGGGACCTCGAACACTGAAGCTTTCTTT
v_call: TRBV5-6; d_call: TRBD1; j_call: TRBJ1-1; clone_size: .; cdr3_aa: CASSFRDRVTEAFF; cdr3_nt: TGTGCCAGCAGCTTCCGGGACAGGGTCACTGAAGCTTTCTTT
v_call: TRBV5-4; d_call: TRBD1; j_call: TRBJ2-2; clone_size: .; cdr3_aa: CASWTGGRLNTGELFF; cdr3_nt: TGTGCCAGTTGGACAGGGGGAAGGTTGAACACCGGGGAGCTGTTTTTT
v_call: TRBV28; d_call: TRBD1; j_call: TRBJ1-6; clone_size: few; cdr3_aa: CASNREQGAIWSPLHF; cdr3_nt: TGTGCCAGCAATCGGGAACAGGGGGCAATTTGGTCACCCCTCCACTTT
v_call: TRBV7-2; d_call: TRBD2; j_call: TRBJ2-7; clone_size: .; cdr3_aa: CASSHSGGPTYEQYF; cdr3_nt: TGTGCCAGCAGCCACAGCGGGGGTCCTACCTACGAGCAGTACTTC
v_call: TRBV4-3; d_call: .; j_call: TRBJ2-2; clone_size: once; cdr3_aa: CASSHGFMGAPGELFF; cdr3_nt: TGCGCCAGCAGCCACGGGTTCATGGGGGCCCCCGGGGAGCTGTTTTTT
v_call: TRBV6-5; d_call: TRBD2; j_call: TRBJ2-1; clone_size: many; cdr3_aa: CASSPLAGGPYEQFF; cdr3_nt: TGTGCCAGCAGCCCACTAGCGGGAGGGCCCTATGAGCAGTTCTTC
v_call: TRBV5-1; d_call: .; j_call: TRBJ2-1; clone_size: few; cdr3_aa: CASSPGLRNEQFF; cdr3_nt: TGCGCCAGCAGCCCCGGTCTCCGGAATGAGCAGTTCTTC
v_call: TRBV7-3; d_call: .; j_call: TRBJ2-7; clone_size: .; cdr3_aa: CASSSGPDTATYEQYF; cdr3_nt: TGTGCCAGCAGCTCCGGCCCAGACACGGCTACCTACGAGCAGTACTTC
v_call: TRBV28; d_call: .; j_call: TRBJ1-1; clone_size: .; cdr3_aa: CASSPQEDTEAFF; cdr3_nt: TGTGCCAGCAGTCCCCAAGAGGACACTGAAGCTTTCTTT
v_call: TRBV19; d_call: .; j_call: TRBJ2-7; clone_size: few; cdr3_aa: CASSIGRGDEQYF; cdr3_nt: TGTGCCAGTAGTATCGGCCGGGGTGACGAGCAGTACTTC
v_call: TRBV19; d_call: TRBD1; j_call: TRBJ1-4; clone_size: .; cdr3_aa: CASSIRGQGREKLFF; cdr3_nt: TGTGCCAGTAGTATTCGTGGACAGGGTCGTGAAAAACTGTTTTTT
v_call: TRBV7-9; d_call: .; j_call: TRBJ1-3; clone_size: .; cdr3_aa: CASRSSGNSGNTIYF; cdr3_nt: TGTGCCAGCAGATCATCGGGGAACTCTGGAAACACCATATATTTT